A selection of T cell receptor beta chains follows, all from one sample in a study of shared clonotypes between healthy human individuals. Sequencing was performed with immunoSEQ multiplex PCR; in TCRdb, only in-frame clones are kept and a portion is missing. The table lists fewer than 1 million clones, 90% to 98% of them singletons. The sample comprised naive CD8+ T cells sorted from blood. The receptors come from a young man in good health. The conserved cysteine and the conserved F or W are not part of the CDR3 here. D genes are given only for firm matches.

d_call j_call v_call cdr3_aa
TRBD2 TRBJ2-3 TRBV29-1 SSGLAGASDTQY
. TRBJ2-7 TRBV15 ATSRGPGTRNSYEQY
. TRBJ2-2 TRBV28 ASRPPTRVAHGELF
. TRBJ1-1 TRBV5-1 ASSALDTEAF
. TRBJ1-2 TRBV6-5 ASSYNDRYGYT
TRBD2 TRBJ2-7 TRBV7-9 ASSFGPPSGRPEGEQY
TRBD1 TRBJ2-1 TRBV19 ASSMWTGASNEQF
TRBD1 TRBJ2-7 TRBV7-6 ASSSGQGFSYEQY
. TRBJ2-2 TRBV4-3 ASSQYRDIGELF
TRBD1 TRBJ1-4 TRBV9 ASSVGGQTNEKLF
. TRBJ2-1 TRBV2 ASSRGFSSYNEQF
. TRBJ2-7 TRBV9 ASSVGGNYEQY
. TRBJ1-1 TRBV14 ASSQDMGQLNTEAF
. TRBJ1-3 TRBV29-1 SALLHRRGSGNTIY
. TRBJ2-1 TRBV6-5 ASSYKSSDEQF
TRBD1 TRBJ2-7 TRBV15 ATSRGQGAYEQY
. TRBJ2-1 TRBV7-2 ASSLTTESDEQF
TRBD2 TRBJ2-7 TRBV28 ASSFPVEASGDTYEQY
. TRBJ1-1 TRBV6-5 ASSYSFGARTEAF
TRBD2 TRBJ2-1 TRBV4-3 ASRKHRTSGRYNEQF